These 3 T cell receptor beta chains were all obtained from the same sample, sequenced in a study of T-cell memory formation after mild COVID-19. TCRdb re-derived calls from the 5' RACE reads in MiXCR, one entry per CDR3 protein. The repertoire holds some 180,000 distinct CDR3 sequences, about 18% seen once, with about 4% in the top ten. Sequencing was done on a sample of PBMCs or a T cell subset sorted from them (not recorded which). The receptors stem from a man between 18 and 29 years old who had mild COVID-19 (a few samples of this study predate the infection). Cell type and time point are not known.

V is TRBV2 and J is TRBJ2-2; no clear D. V shed 2 bases and J shed 6 bases, with 4 bases lying between them. CDR3 length equals 12 residues. The germline V gene encodes CDR1 SNHLY and CDR2 FYNNEI. The CDR3 bases are TGTGCCAGCAGTGAATCGGCCGGGGAGCTGTTTTTT. It encodes CASSESAGELFF.

The sample holds a few counts of this clonotype. The CDR3 coding sequence is TGTGCCAGCAGCCAGGGACTAGCCGATGCCTCCGAAGAGACCCAGTACTTC. It translates to CASSQGLADASEETQYF. The V and J genes are TRBV4-2 and TRBJ2-5, with 9 positions matching TRBD2. The CDR3 extends over 17 amino acids. Germline V gene data show CDR1 as LGHNA and CDR2 as YNFKEQ. With V trimmed by 3 bases and J by 3 bases, 11 bases remained unmatched.

The chain carries TRBV20-1 and TRBJ2-7; TRBD1 is a possible D gene (6 bases). V lost 4 bases to trimming and J lost 3 bases, with 13 bases between them. The CDR3 extends over 13 amino acids. Germline-derived CDR1 and CDR2 are DFQATT and SNEGSKA (reference sequence). The CDR3 sequence is CSATQTGGYEQYV. In nucleotides, the CDR3 is TGCAGTGCTACACAGACAGGAGGCTACGAGCAGTACGTC.